These 22 T cell receptor beta chains came from one sample sequenced in a study of molecular identifiers for immune sequencing clone quantification. TCRdb analysed the PCR reads with MiXCR anew, one entry per CDR3 protein. The profile shows some 96,000 distinct CDR3 sequences, 20% to 25% of them singletons. Sequences were obtained from naive CD8+ T cells from blood, with Jurkat cell RNA spiked in. This sample's subset: FACS-sorted CD8+CD4-CCR7+CD45RA+ naive T cells. The source of these receptors is a human donor in good health. Some libraries in this study had Jurkat cell RNA spiked in.

As for this clonotype: Possible read error: a much larger clone is one base away. The chain joins TRBV20-1 to TRBJ2-5; D is possibly TRBD2 (6 bases). Germline lookup yields CDR1 DFQATT and CDR2 SNEGSKA (reference sequence). The CDR3 covers 15 residues. Trimming left V 0 bases short and J 4 bases short, with 15 bases between. The CDR3 DNA reads as TGCAGTGCTAGAGATCTTACGGGGGTTCGAGAGACCCAGTACTTC. Translated: CSARDLTGVRETQYF.

This clonotype has a handful of counts. The rearrangement links TRBV28 to TRBJ1-6; TRBD1 matches at 8 bases. Germline V lookup: CDR1 MDHEN, CDR2 SYDVKM. The CDR3 has 15 amino acids. Trimming at V came to 3 bases and at J to 9 bases, leaving 7 bases not matched to a gene. The CDR3 bases are TGTGCCAGCAGTTTCGGGGGACAGGCGGGTTCACCCCTCCACTTT. Amino acid sequence: CASSFGGQAGSPLHF.

This clonotype was seen ten or more times. This rearrangement joins TRBV28 to TRBJ2-3; the match to TRBD2 covers 9 bases. The CDR3 sequence is 16 residues long. Germline V gives CDR1 MDHEN, CDR2 SYDVKM. Trimming took 4 bases from V and 2 from J; bases not matched to a gene: 7. The CDR3 DNA reads as TGTGCCAGCAGTTCTGCGGGAGGGGCCTCCACAGATACGCAGTATTTT. Translation: CASSSAGGASTDTQYF. The whole variable domain, filled in from reference TRBV28 and TRBJ2-3, reads DVKVTQSSRYLVKRTGEKVFLECVQDMDHENMFWYRQDPGLGLRLIYFSYDVKMKEKGDIPEGYSVSREKKERFSLILESASTNQTSMYLCASSSAGGASTDTQYFGPGTRLTVL.

With regard to this clonotype: A much more abundant neighbour one base away suggests this may be a read error. This sequence joins TRBV6-2 or TRBV6-3 and TRBJ2-3, with D unresolved. This CDR3 spans 13 amino acids. V was pared by 1 base and J by 6 bases, with 8 bases between. CDR1 MNHEY and CDR2 SVGEGT come from the germline V gene. The CDR3 sequence: CASSYFGFDTQYF. The CDR3 DNA reads TGTGCCAGCAGTTACTTTGGTTTCGATACGCAGTATTTT.

CDR3 DNA sequence: TGCGCCAGCAGCCAAGATGTAATTCCCAGGGGTCAAAACGAGCAGTACTTC. Translating it yields CASSQDVIPRGQNEQYF. The rearrangement links TRBV4-3 to TRBJ2-7; TRBD1 is a possible D gene (6 bases). The CDR3 sequence is 17 residues long. CDR1 is LGHNA and CDR2 is YSLEER in the germline V gene. The germline V and J ends were trimmed by 0 bases and 5 bases, with 20 bases remaining between them.

This clonotype was observed many times. The chain recombines TRBV7-2 with TRBJ1-5; D possibly corresponds to TRBD1 (5 bases). This CDR3 region has 15 residues. Germline V CDR1 and CDR2: SGHTA, FQGNSA. Trimming removed 5 bases at V and 4 bases at J, with 15 bases between. The CDR3, as DNA: TGTGCCAGCAGCCCATATCCCGGGGCGAATCAGCCCCAGCATTTT. It translates to CASSPYPGANQPQHF.

The chain links TRBV9 to TRBJ2-7; 8 bases fit TRBD1. CDR3 length: 14 residues. Unmatched junction bases numbered 7, after V lost 3 bases and J lost 5 bases. Germline loops: CDR1 SGDLS, CDR2 YYNGEE. CDR3 nucleotides: TGTGCCAGCAGCGCGACAGGGGCAGACGACGAGCAGTACTTC. It codes for CASSATGADDEQYF.

This rearrangement joins TRBV19 to TRBJ2-7; no clear D. The germline V gene has CDR1 LNHDA and CDR2 SQIVND (reference sequence). The CDR3 runs to 16 residues. Trimming took off 1 base at V and 1 base at J, with 14 bases between the two ends. CDR3 loop: CASSIAIGLGSYEQYF. The DNA for the CDR3 is TGTGCCAGTAGTATAGCCATCGGGCTGGGATCCTACGAGCAGTACTTC.

For this clonotype: Its ends do not fully match the called genes, so a read error is possible. V usage is TRBV20-1 and J usage is TRBJ2-1, with 13 bases matching TRBD2. The CDR3 extends over 15 amino acids. CDR1 and CDR2 from the germline V gene are DFQATT and SNEGSKA (reference sequence). Here the CDR3 DNA reads TGCGGTGCTCGCGTGGGGACTAGCGGGAAGGGTGAGCAGTTCTTC. It is translated as CGARVGTSGKGEQFF.

On this clonotype: A much larger clone sits a single nucleotide away, making a read error possible. V usage is TRBV7-6 and J usage is TRBJ2-5; D possibly corresponds to TRBD2 (6 bases). Germline V gene data show CDR1 as SGHVS and CDR2 as FNYEAQ. Trimming took 1 base from V and 1 from J, leaving 13 bases between them. This CDR3 is built from 16 residues. This CDR3 is CASSLVLARTQETQYF. DNA of the CDR3: TGTGCCAGCAGCTTAGTCCTAGCGCGGACCCAAGAGACCCAGTACTTC.

This clonotype showed up many times. The chain has TRBV4-1 and TRBJ2-7; D is possibly TRBD2 (5 bases). Trimming removed 0 bases at V and 6 bases at J, with 15 bases between. CDR1 is MGHRA and CDR2 is YSYEKL in the germline V gene. This CDR3 spans 15 amino acids. The CDR3 reads CASSQEFRGMSEQYF. The DNA for the CDR3 is TGCGCCAGCAGCCAAGAGTTTAGAGGGATGAGCGAGCAGTACTTC.

On this clonotype: As the CDR3 is not closed by the conserved phenylalanine or tryptophan, this likely results from a read error. V is TRBV4-1 and J is TRBJ2-5; TRBD2 matches at 8 bases. There are 14 residues in the CDR3. Germline-derived CDR1 and CDR2 are MGHRA and YSYEKL. CDR3 sequence reads: CASGELAEQEPQYL. The DNA for the CDR3 is TGCGCCAGCGGCGAACTAGCGGAACAAGAGCCCCAGTACTTA.

This clonotype was detected many times. The gene calls are TRBV4-3 and TRBJ2-7, with D unclear. The V end was cut by 1 base, the J end by 0 bases, with 10 bases between. Per germline, CDR1 LGHNA and CDR2 YSLEER. The CDR3 covers 15 residues. Here the CDR3 reads CASSQGEASSYEQYF. In DNA, the CDR3 is TGCGCCAGCAGCCAAGGAGAGGCCAGCTCCTACGAGCAGTACTTC.

This clonotype was seen many times. The chain uses TRBV3-1 and TRBJ2-2; possibly TRBD1 or TRBD2 for D (6 bases each). Trimming pared 7 bases from V and 4 bases from J, leaving 16 bases between. Germline lookup yields CDR1 LGHDT and CDR2 YNNKEL (reference sequence). There are 15 residues in the CDR3. The CDR3 loop is CASMPGARGTGELFF. In DNA, the CDR3 is TGTGCCAGCATGCCGGGGGCGCGGGGCACCGGGGAGCTGTTTTTT.

This clonotype was counted many times. The rearrangement uses TRBV20-1 and TRBJ2-3; possibly TRBD2 for D (5 bases). The CDR3 runs 18 residues. CDR1 and CDR2 (germline): DFQATT, SNEGSKA (reference sequence). The germline V and J ends were trimmed by 6 bases and 0 bases, with 25 bases remaining between them. The DNA for the CDR3 is TGCAGTGCCCGAGGATATCCAGCGGCCCCCCCCAGCACAGATACGCAGTATTTT. Translated, it gives CSARGYPAAPPSTDTQYF.

This clonotype appeared many times. CDR3: CASSQDSILAGGGEQFF. The CDR3 nucleotides read TGCGCCAGCAGCCAAGATAGCATTCTAGCGGGAGGAGGGGAGCAGTTCTTC. V gene TRBV4-3 combines with J gene TRBJ2-1, with 11 bases that match TRBD2. CDR1 LGHNA and CDR2 YSLEER come from the germline V gene. This CDR3 has 17 residues. After removal of 0 bases from V and 10 bases from J, the junction contained 11 bases not matched to a gene.

This clonotype was seen at least ten times. The CDR3 DNA reads TGTGCCAGCAGCCGTGGACCGATAGGGGAGACCCAGTACTTC. Its translation is CASSRGPIGETQYF. The rearrangement links TRBV12-3 or TRBV12-4 to TRBJ2-5; no clear D gene. The V end was cut by 6 bases, the J end by 5 bases, with 16 bases between. The CDR3 loop spans 14 amino acids.

This clonotype was seen a handful of times. A much larger clone differs by one base, so this may be a read error. V gene TRBV5-6 combines with J gene TRBJ2-3; D unresolved. The CDR3 is 13 amino acids. Germline loops: CDR1 SGHDT, CDR2 YYEEEE. The CDR3 sequence: CASSYEVTDTRYF. DNA for the CDR3: TGTGCCAGCAGCTATGAGGTAACAGATACGCGGTATTTT.

Only a few counts were recorded for this clonotype. V gene TRBV12-3 or TRBV12-4 combines with J gene TRBJ2-7; D perhaps matches TRBD1 (6 bases). V shed 5 bases and J shed 5 bases, with 13 bases lying between them. CDR3 length: 13 residues. Here the CDR3 reads CASSQEDSHEQYF. The CDR3 DNA follows: TGTGCCAGCAGTCAAGAGGACAGCCACGAGCAGTACTTC.

CDR3 DNA sequence: TGCAGTGCTAGAGATCTCGGGACTAGCGGGAGTACAGATACGCAGTATTTT. Residues: CSARDLGTSGSTDTQYF. The chain employs TRBV20-1 and TRBJ2-3; 14 nucleotides line up with TRBD2. The CDR3 has 17 amino acids. CDR1 and CDR2 from the germline V gene are DFQATT and SNEGSKA (reference sequence). V lost 0 bases to trimming and J lost 3 bases; unmatched junction nucleotides: 5.

The chain uses TRBV7-2 and TRBJ1-2; D is unresolved. V lost 1 base, J lost 4 bases, and 10 bases lay in between. CDR3 length: 14 amino acids. The germline V gene encodes CDR1 SGHTA and CDR2 FQGNSA. The CDR3 DNA follows: TGTGCCAGCAGCTTAGTGCTGGCTATCTATGGCTACACCTTC. This codes for CASSLVLAIYGYTF.

This clonotype was seen repeatedly, ten times or more. The V call is TRBV7-9, the J call TRBJ2-7, with TRBD2 matching over 9 bases. The CDR3 spans 14 residues. V gave up 1 base and J gave up 5 bases; unmatched junction bases: 3. Looked up from germline, CDR1 is SEHNR and CDR2 is FQNEAQ (reference sequence). The chain's CDR3 is CASSLGGGANEQYF. CDR3 nucleotide sequence: TGTGCCAGCAGCTTAGGCGGGGGGGCGAACGAGCAGTACTTC. The whole variable domain, remainder taken from reference TRBV7-9 and TRBJ2-7, is DTGVSQNPRHKITKRGQNVTFRCDPISEHNRLYWYRQTLGQGPEFLTYFQNEAQLEKSRLLSDRFSAERPKGSFSTLEIQRTEQGDSAMYLCASSLGGGANEQYFGPGTRLTVT.